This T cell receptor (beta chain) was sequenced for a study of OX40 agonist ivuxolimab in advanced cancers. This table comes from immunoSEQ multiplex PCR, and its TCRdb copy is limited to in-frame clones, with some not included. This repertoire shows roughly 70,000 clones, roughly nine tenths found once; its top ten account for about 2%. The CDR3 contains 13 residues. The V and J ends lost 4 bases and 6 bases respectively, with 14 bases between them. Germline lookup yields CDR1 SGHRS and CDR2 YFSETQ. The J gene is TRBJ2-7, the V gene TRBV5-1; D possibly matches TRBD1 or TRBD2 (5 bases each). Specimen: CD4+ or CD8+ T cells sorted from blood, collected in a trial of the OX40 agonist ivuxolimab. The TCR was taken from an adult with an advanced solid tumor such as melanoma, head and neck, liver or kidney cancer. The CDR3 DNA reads TGCGCCAGCAGCAAGGGGCCCAGCGGCGAGCAGTACTTC. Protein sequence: CASSKGPSGEQYF.